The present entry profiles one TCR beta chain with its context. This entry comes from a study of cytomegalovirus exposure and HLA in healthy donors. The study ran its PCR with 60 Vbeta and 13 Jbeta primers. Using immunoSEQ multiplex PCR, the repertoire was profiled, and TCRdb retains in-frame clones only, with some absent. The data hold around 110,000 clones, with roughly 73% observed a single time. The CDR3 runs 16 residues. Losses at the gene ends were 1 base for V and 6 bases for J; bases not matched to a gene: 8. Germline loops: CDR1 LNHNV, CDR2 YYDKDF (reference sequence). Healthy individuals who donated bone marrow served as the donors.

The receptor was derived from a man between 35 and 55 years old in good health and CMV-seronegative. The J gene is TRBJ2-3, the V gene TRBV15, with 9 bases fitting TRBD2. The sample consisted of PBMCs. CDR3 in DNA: TGTGCCACCAGCAGAGGAACCGGGACTAGCCGTGATACGCAGTATTTT. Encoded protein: CATSRGTGTSRDTQYF.